What follows are 20 T cell receptor beta chains derived from one specimen sequenced in a study of naive and memory T cell subsets. Two oligonucleotides, mixed equimolar, formed the beta constant-region primer covering TRBC1 and TRBC2. Nested alpha and beta constant-region primers with the SP2 primer drove four PCR rounds on ligated cDNA. Using its own MiXCR run on the UMI-ligation and nested PCR reads, TCRdb lists one record per CDR3 protein. The table lists around 130,000 distinct CDR3 sequences, 36% of them singletons, with approximately 0.87% in the top ten. The specimen was central memory CD4+ T cells from blood. The receptors were sampled from a human donor in good health.

As to this clonotype: An end of the junction does not agree with germline; a read error may underlie this. This chain joins TRBV11-2 and TRBJ2-7, with D possibly matching TRBD2 (5 bases). The CDR3 sequence is 13 residues long. Per the germline V gene, CDR1 is SGHAT and CDR2 is FQNNGV. The CDR3 nucleotides are TGTGCCAGCAGCCTGACCGGGAAATACGAGCAGCACTTC. Translated: CASSLTGKYEQHF.

V is TRBV7-9 and J is TRBJ2-3; TRBD2 is a possible D gene (6 bases). CDR1 and CDR2 from the germline V gene are SEHNR and FQNEAQ (reference sequence). There are 14 residues in the CDR3. V lost 6 bases to trimming and J lost 0 bases, with 10 bases between them. The CDR3 loop reads CASRRAGSTDTQYF. Here the CDR3 DNA reads TGTGCCAGCAGACGAGCGGGTAGCACAGATACGCAGTATTTT.

This sequence joins TRBV10-2 and TRBJ1-5, with 8 bases that match TRBD1. The ends lost 0 bases at V and 7 bases at J; junction bases unmatched: 5. The CDR3 loop spans 15 amino acids. Germline values: CDR1 WSHSY, CDR2 SAAADI. The DNA for the CDR3 is TGCGCCAGCAGTGAGTCGACAGGGGTAGGACAGCCCCAGCATTTT. It specifies CASSESTGVGQPQHF.

The table lists this clonotype with a few counts. The chain couples TRBV28 to TRBJ2-1; tentatively, D is TRBD1 or TRBD2 (5 bases each). Trimming left V 7 bases short and J 9 bases short, with 16 bases between. The CDR3 totals 13 residues. Germline V gene sequence: CDR1 MDHEN, CDR2 SYDVKM. The CDR3: CASNRRWDGEQFF. The CDR3 DNA follows: TGTGCCAGCAACAGGAGGTGGGACGGTGAGCAGTTCTTC.

This clonotype was seen a few times. The chain has TRBV30 and TRBJ2-3, with 9 bases matching TRBD2. The CDR3 runs 15 residues. Trimming removed 3 bases from V and 3 bases from J; junction bases left unmatched: 7. Germline CDR1 and CDR2: GTSNPN and SVGIG (reference sequence). The CDR3 sequence is CAWRVAGGPTDTQYF. CDR3 coding DNA: TGTGCCTGGAGAGTGGCGGGAGGGCCAACAGATACGCAGTATTTT. The whole variable domain, filled in from reference TRBV30 and TRBJ2-3, reads SQTIHQWPATLVQPVGSPLSLECTVEGTSNPNLYWYRQAAGRGLQLLFYSVGIGQISSEVPQNLSASRPQDRQFILSSKKLLLSDSGFYLCAWRVAGGPTDTQYFGPGTRLTVL.

This sequence joins TRBV29-1 and TRBJ2-7, with TRBD2 as a possible D gene (5 bases). Trimming left V 4 bases short and J 6 bases short, with 10 bases between. The CDR3 is made up of 11 amino acids. CDR1 is SQVTM, CDR2 ANQGSEA, per germline. CDR3 sequence: CSVVRGAEQYF. CDR3 nucleotide sequence: TGCAGCGTTGTTCGGGGTGCCGAGCAGTACTTC.

V usage is TRBV5-1 and J usage is TRBJ2-7; 7 bases line up with TRBD2. The CDR3 totals 15 residues. J was trimmed by 5 bases and V by 2 bases; bases with no gene match: 10. Per the germline V gene, CDR1 is SGHRS and CDR2 is YFSETQ. The CDR3 here is CASSFGTTVLNEQYF. CDR3 in DNA: TGCGCCAGCAGCTTCGGGACTACCGTACTCAACGAGCAGTACTTC.

Worth noting for this clonotype: No conserved phenylalanine or tryptophan is present at the end of the CDR3, so a read error is the likely explanation. V is TRBV30 and J is TRBJ2-3, with D unresolved. Germline-derived CDR1 and CDR2 are GTSNPN and SVGIG (reference sequence). Trimming cost V 2 bases and J 1 base, with 7 bases left between them. The CDR3 is made up of 13 amino acids. The CDR3, as DNA: TGTGCCTGGAGTCACAGCCGCACAGATACGCAGTATTCT. It yields the protein CAWSHSRTDTQYS.

The rearrangement joins TRBV3-1 to TRBJ2-7; 9 positions match TRBD2. J was trimmed by 4 bases and V by 2 bases; bases with no gene match: 6. This CDR3 is 15 amino acids long. In germline, CDR1 is LGHDT, CDR2 YNNKEL (reference sequence). CDR3 loop: CASSQSSGSWYEQYF. CDR3 DNA sequence: TGTGCCAGCAGCCAAAGTAGCGGGAGTTGGTACGAGCAGTACTTC.

The rearrangement links TRBV7-2 to TRBJ2-3; either TRBD1 or TRBD2 may supply D (5 bases each). CDR3 length equals 13 residues. Germline V lookup: CDR1 SGHTA, CDR2 FQGNSA. Trimming cost V 5 bases and J 6 bases, with 12 bases left between them. In nucleotides, the CDR3 is TGTGCCAGCAGCCCCTGGTGGGGGGATACGCAGTATTTT. It translates to CASSPWWGDTQYF.

This clonotype was counted at least ten times. The chain combines TRBV25-1 with TRBJ1-2; D remains ambiguous. Trimming took off 3 bases at V and 4 bases at J, with 9 bases between the two ends. The CDR3 runs to 13 residues. Per the germline V gene, CDR1 is MGHDK and CDR2 is SYGVNS. Here the CDR3 DNA reads TGTGCCAGCAGTGACGGTGCGTTCTATGGCTACACCTTC. Translated, it gives CASSDGAFYGYTF.

The rearrangement links TRBV6-1 to TRBJ1-4; D perhaps matches TRBD1 (6 bases). CDR1 and CDR2 (germline): MNHNS, SASEGT. V was trimmed by 5 bases and J by 7 bases, leaving 17 bases between them. This CDR3 is 15 amino acids long. The CDR3 protein is CASSSGGARFEKLFF. The CDR3 nucleotides read TGTGCCAGCAGTTCCGGGGGGGCGCGGTTTGAAAAACTGTTTTTT.

CDR3 in DNA: TGTGCCAGCAGGCCGGGACAGGTCAGCACAGATACGCAGTATTTT. It yields the protein CASRPGQVSTDTQYF. The V and J genes are TRBV6-5 and TRBJ2-3; 8 positions agree with TRBD1. The CDR3 has 15 amino acids. Germline V gene data show CDR1 as MNHEY and CDR2 as SVGAGI. V dropped 6 bases and J dropped 0; count of bases not matched to a gene: 5.

In this sample, this clonotype turned up a few times. J is TRBJ1-4 and V is TRBV28; D gene ambiguous. Germline CDR1 MDHEN, CDR2 SYDVKM. CDR3 size: 12 residues. V lost 5 bases to trimming and J lost 8 bases, with 9 bases between them. The CDR3 DNA reads as TGTGCCAGCAGTGAAGGTGGCGAAAAACTGTTTTTT. The encoded protein is CASSEGGEKLFF. The full variable domain, in which reference TRBV28 and TRBJ1-4 provide the parts outside the CDR3, is DVKVTQSSRYLVKRTGEKVFLECVQDMDHENMFWYRQDPGLGLRLIYFSYDVKMKEKGDIPEGYSVSREKKERFSLILESASTNQTSMYLCASSEGGEKLFFGSGTQLSVL.

This clonotype has more than one count but fewer than ten. This chain connects TRBV20-1 to TRBJ1-1; 9 bases fit TRBD1. The V segment lost 3 bases and the J segment 3 bases; nucleotides outside the gene matches: 14. Germline CDR1 reads DFQATT; CDR2 reads SNEGSKA (reference sequence). The length of the CDR3 is 17 residues. CDR3 nucleotides: TGCAGTGCTAGCCCGACTTACTACAGGGGGCAATACACTGAAGCTTTCTTT. This translates into CSASPTYYRGQYTEAFF.

The J gene is TRBJ1-1, the V gene TRBV7-2; 7 bases are a match to TRBD1. The CDR3 is 15 residues long. The germline V gene has CDR1 SGHTA and CDR2 FQGNSA. Losses at the gene ends were 5 bases for V and 4 bases for J; bases not matched to a gene: 10. The CDR3 coding sequence is TGTGCCAGCAGCCTTAACAGGGGAGGGGCCACTGAAGCTTTCTTT. Its translation: CASSLNRGGATEAFF.

V is TRBV10-2 and J is TRBJ2-7; no clear D. Germline V gene lookup returns CDR1 WSHSY and CDR2 SAAADI. CDR3 length: 11 residues. The germline V and J ends were trimmed by 8 bases and 5 bases, with 10 bases remaining between them. CDR3 sequence reads: CASRHSNEQYF. The CDR3 coding sequence is TGCGCCAGCCGCCACAGTAACGAGCAGTACTTC.

The V gene is TRBV18, the J gene TRBJ2-1; unclear D gene. V dropped 4 bases and J dropped 0 bases, with 10 bases sitting between them. Looked up from germline, CDR1 is KGHSH and CDR2 is LQKENI. The CDR3 runs 15 residues. In nucleotides, the CDR3 is TGTGCCAGCTCACTCGACTCCCGCTCCTACAATGAGCAGTTCTTC. Amino acid sequence: CASSLDSRSYNEQFF.

This chain connects TRBV7-2 to TRBJ2-3, with TRBD2 matching 11 bases. V shed 3 bases and J 11 bases; nucleotides not matched to a gene: 13. The CDR3 is made up of 16 amino acids. Looked up from germline, CDR1 is SGHTA and CDR2 is FQGNSA. CDR3 sequence: CASSFTSGRNLHMQYF. Here the CDR3 DNA reads TGTGCCAGCAGCTTTACTAGCGGGAGAAATCTTCATATGCAGTATTTT.

This clonotype was observed a few times. V gene TRBV19 combines with J gene TRBJ2-1, with TRBD2 identical over 13 bases. The CDR3 runs to 15 residues. V trimming: 8 bases; J trimming: 4 bases; junction bases outside the gene matches: 5. Per the germline V gene, CDR1 is LNHDA and CDR2 is SQIVND (reference sequence). CDR3 sequence: CASRLAGGGYNEQFF. CDR3 in DNA: TGTGCCAGTCGACTAGCGGGAGGTGGGTACAATGAGCAGTTCTTC. Together with reference TRBV19 and TRBJ2-1, the CDR3 gives the full variable domain: DGGITQSPKYLFRKEGQNVTLSCEQNLNHDAMYWYRQDPGQGLRLIYYSQIVNDFQKGDIAEGYSVSREKKESFPLTVTSAQKNPTAFYLCASRLAGGGYNEQFFGPGTRLTVL.